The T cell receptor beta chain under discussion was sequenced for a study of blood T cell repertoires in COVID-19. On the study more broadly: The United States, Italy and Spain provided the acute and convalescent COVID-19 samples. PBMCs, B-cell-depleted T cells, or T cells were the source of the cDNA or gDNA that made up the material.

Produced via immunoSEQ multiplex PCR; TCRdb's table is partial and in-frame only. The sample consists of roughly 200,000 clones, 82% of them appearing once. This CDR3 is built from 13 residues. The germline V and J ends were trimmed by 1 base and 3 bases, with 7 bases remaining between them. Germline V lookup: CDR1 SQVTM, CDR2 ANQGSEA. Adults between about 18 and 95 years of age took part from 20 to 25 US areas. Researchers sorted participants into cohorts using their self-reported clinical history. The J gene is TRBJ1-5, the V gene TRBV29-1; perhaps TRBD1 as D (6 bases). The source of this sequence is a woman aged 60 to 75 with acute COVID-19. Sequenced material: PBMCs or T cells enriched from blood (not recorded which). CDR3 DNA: TGCAGCGTTGAAGGACAGGACAATCAGCCCCAGCATTTT. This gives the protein CSVEGQDNQPQHF.